Below are 24 T cell receptor beta chains sequenced from a single sample in a study of T-cell reconstitution after alpha-beta-depleted transplantation in children. The authors prepared the TCRbeta library with unique molecular identifiers. MiXCR, applied by TCRdb to the PCR reads, yields one record per CDR3 protein. Here the sample spans about 200,000 distinct CDR3 sequences, 5% to 7.5% being singletons. This specimen was PBMCs, taken before TCRalphabeta/CD19-depleted stem cell transplant. The receptors were sampled from a girl less than two years old with combined immunodeficiency, due to receive a stem cell transplant.

The V gene is TRBV6-4, the J gene TRBJ2-1; 11 bases match TRBD2. V trimming: 6 bases; J trimming: 3 bases; junction bases outside the gene matches: 4. The V gene's germline CDR1 is MRHNA and CDR2 SNTAGT. This CDR3 spans 15 amino acids. The CDR3 is CASSFTSGSYNEQFF. In nucleotides, the CDR3 is TGTGCCAGCAGCTTTACTAGCGGGAGCTACAATGAGCAGTTCTTC.

This clonotype was observed at least ten times. The rearrangement joins TRBV6-2 or TRBV6-3 to TRBJ2-4, with TRBD2 as a possible D gene (7 bases). The germline CDR1 and CDR2 sequences are MNHEY and SVGEGT. Trimming removed 8 bases from V and 3 bases from J, with 17 bases in between. This CDR3 is built from 15 residues. CDR3 sequence: CASPLGGRGKNIQYF. CDR3 sequence (DNA): TGTGCCAGCCCATTGGGGGGGCGAGGCAAAAACATTCAGTACTTC.

This clonotype has a single count. V and J are TRBV18 and TRBJ2-4, with no clear D. The V end lost 2 bases, the J end lost 1 base, and 3 bases lay between the germline ends. Germline V gene sequence: CDR1 KGHSH, CDR2 LQKENI. This CDR3 is 13 amino acids long. In DNA form, the CDR3 reads TGTGCCAGCTCACCAGATGCCAAAAACATTCAGTACTTC. Its protein product is CASSPDAKNIQYF.

Ten or more counts support this clonotype. The gene calls are TRBV28 and TRBJ2-7; 7 bases match TRBD2. The CDR3 totals 14 residues. V dropped 4 bases and J dropped 7; count of bases not matched to a gene: 10. Germline CDR1 MDHEN, CDR2 SYDVKM. The DNA of the CDR3 is TGTGCCAGCAGTTCCCCGGGAAGGGGAGGGGAGCAGTACTTC. This encodes CASSSPGRGGEQYF. Full variable domain (remainder filled in from reference TRBV28 and TRBJ2-7): DVKVTQSSRYLVKRTGEKVFLECVQDMDHENMFWYRQDPGLGLRLIYFSYDVKMKEKGDIPEGYSVSREKKERFSLILESASTNQTSMYLCASSSPGRGGEQYFGPGTRLTVT.

In its sample, this clonotype was seen many times. J is TRBJ2-1 and V is TRBV7-9, with a tentative D call TRBD2 (6 bases). Germline-derived CDR1 and CDR2 are SEHNR and FQNEAQ (reference sequence). Trimming removed 5 bases at V and 0 bases at J, with 11 bases between. The CDR3 sequence is 15 residues long. The CDR3 loop reads CASSPRTNSYNEQFF. CDR3 coding DNA: TGTGCCAGCAGCCCAAGGACTAACTCCTACAATGAGCAGTTCTTC.

In its sample, this clonotype was seen many times. V is TRBV4-3 and J is TRBJ2-1; D is uncertain. Germline CDR1 is LGHNA and CDR2 is YSLEER. This CDR3 contains 14 residues. Trimming took off 1 base at V and 8 bases at J, with 12 bases between the two ends. DNA for the CDR3: TGCGCCAGCAGCCAAGTTAGGCGGCGAGATGAGCAGTTCTTC. This translates into CASSQVRRRDEQFF.

This clonotype was counted ten times or more. V and J are TRBV25-1 and TRBJ2-7; weak D call: TRBD2 (5 bases). Germline-derived CDR1 and CDR2 are MGHDK and SYGVNS. This CDR3 has 14 residues. V was clipped by 7 bases and J by 2 bases, with 15 bases between them. The CDR3, as DNA: TGTGCCAGCACCCCTCCATGGGAGCCCTACGAGCAGTACTTC. It yields the protein CASTPPWEPYEQYF.

The chain links TRBV12-3 or TRBV12-4 to TRBJ1-1; D may be TRBD1 (6 bases). V was trimmed by 3 bases and J by 4 bases, leaving 12 bases between them. The CDR3 has 14 amino acids. CDR3 nucleotides: TGTGCCAGCAGTTTGGCGCACAGGGTCACTGAAGCTTTCTTT. Protein product: CASSLAHRVTEAFF.

This clonotype occurred many times. This chain links TRBV12-3 or TRBV12-4 with TRBJ1-2; perhaps TRBD1 as D (5 bases). The CDR3 runs to 12 residues. Between the trimmed V and J ends, which lost 3 bases and 9 bases, there was a span of 11 bases. CDR3 sequence: CASSFEGVRYTF. The CDR3 DNA reads as TGTGCCAGCAGTTTTGAAGGGGTTCGCTACACCTTC.

This clonotype was seen ten or more times. The chain carries TRBV5-6 and TRBJ2-3; unclear D gene. Germline V gene sequence: CDR1 SGHDT, CDR2 YYEEEE. CDR3 length: 12 residues. V was shortened by 2 bases and J by 14 bases, with 15 bases between the two germline ends. The CDR3 bases are TGTGCCAGCAGCTTCGGGCCCAGTATGTGGTATTTT. Residues: CASSFGPSMWYF. The variable domain in full, completed from reference TRBV5-6 and TRBJ2-3, reads DAGVTQSPTHLIKTRGQQVTLRCSPKSGHDTVSWYQQALGQGPQFIFQYYEEEERQRGNFPDRFSGHQFPNYSSELNVNALLLGDSALYLCASSFGPSMWYFGPGTRLTVL.

This clonotype was counted ten times or more. J is TRBJ2-7 and V is TRBV4-2, with D possibly being TRBD1 (5 bases). V lost 4 bases and J lost 0, with 13 bases in between. Per the germline V gene, CDR1 is LGHNA and CDR2 is YNFKEQ. The CDR3 sequence is 15 residues long. The CDR3 bases are TGTGCCAGCAGCCTATCCGACAGTGGCTCCTACGAGCAGTACTTC. This encodes CASSLSDSGSYEQYF.

This clonotype has a count of ten or more. V is TRBV25-1 and J is TRBJ2-7; D is perhaps TRBD1 (5 bases). From germline, CDR1 is MGHDK and CDR2 SYGVNS. The V and J ends lost 4 bases and 2 bases respectively, with 9 bases between them. The CDR3 is 13 residues long. The CDR3 spells CASSGAGTYEQYF. CDR3 in DNA: TGTGCCAGCAGTGGGGCAGGGACCTACGAGCAGTACTTC.

This clonotype was found many times. CDR3 DNA: TGCAGTGCTAGCTCTAGCGGGGGTTTTTACAATGAGCAGTTCTTC. It translates to CSASSSGGFYNEQFF. V usage is TRBV20-1 and J usage is TRBJ2-1, with 10 bases fitting TRBD2. Losses at the gene ends were 3 bases for V and 4 bases for J; bases not matched to a gene: 6. Germline assignment: CDR1 DFQATT and CDR2 SNEGSKA (reference sequence). CDR3 length: 15 residues.

The chain links TRBV27 to TRBJ2-1; 11 bases line up with TRBD2. CDR1 MNHEY and CDR2 SMNVEV come from the germline V gene (reference sequence). The CDR3 is 16 amino acids. Trimming removed 4 bases from V and 7 bases from J; junction bases left unmatched: 9. CDR3 sequence (DNA): TGTGCCAGCAGTTCCAAGACTAGCGGGATTGGGAATGAGCAGTTCTTC. Translation: CASSSKTSGIGNEQFF.

Many counts were recorded for this clonotype. The chain couples TRBV6-2 or TRBV6-3 to TRBJ2-1; 7 nucleotides align to TRBD2. The CDR3 runs to 15 residues. From germline, CDR1 is MNHEY and CDR2 SVGEGT. V dropped 6 bases and J dropped 9; count of bases not matched to a gene: 14. The CDR3, as DNA: TGTGCCAGCAGCGTGCCTGGCGGGGGTTTACCTGAGCAGTTCTTC. It yields the protein CASSVPGGGLPEQFF.

This clonotype was recorded at least ten times. The chain links TRBV11-2 to TRBJ2-1, with D maybe TRBD2 (5 bases). The V gene's germline CDR1 is SGHAT and CDR2 FQNNGV. This CDR3 is built from 18 residues. V lost 1 base to trimming and J lost 3 bases, with 19 bases between them. The CDR3 loop reads CASSLGSESGPSYNEQFF. DNA of the CDR3: TGTGCCAGCAGCTTAGGATCGGAAAGCGGTCCCAGCTACAATGAGCAGTTCTTC.

This clonotype was picked up many times. This chain uses TRBV12-3 or TRBV12-4 with TRBJ2-2; D not resolved. The length of the CDR3 is 14 residues. Trimming removed 7 bases at V and 6 bases at J, with 15 bases between. CDR3 in DNA: TGTGCCAGCAATAATAGAGTCCGCGCCGGGGAGCTGTTTTTT. Its translation: CASNNRVRAGELFF.

This clonotype was recorded a few times. The V gene is TRBV19, the J gene TRBJ2-1, with D tentatively TRBD1 (5 bases). Germline V gene lookup returns CDR1 LNHDA and CDR2 SQIVND (reference sequence). The CDR3 length is 15 residues. V was clipped by 1 base and J by 8 bases, with 15 bases between them. The chain's CDR3 is CASSIGGPPTDEQFF. The CDR3 DNA sequence: TGTGCCAGTAGTATAGGGGGCCCACCGACCGATGAGCAGTTCTTC. The variable domain in full, completed from reference TRBV19 and TRBJ2-1, reads DGGITQSPKYLFRKEGQNVTLSCEQNLNHDAMYWYRQDPGQGLRLIYYSQIVNDFQKGDIAEGYSVSREKKESFPLTVTSAQKNPTAFYLCASSIGGPPTDEQFFGPGTRLTVL.

Ten or more counts support this clonotype. V gene TRBV9 combines with J gene TRBJ2-3; TRBD1 matches at 8 bases. With V trimmed by 2 bases and J by 3 bases, 11 bases remained unmatched. The CDR3 runs to 17 residues. Germline CDR1 and CDR2: SGDLS and YYNGEE. The CDR3 spells CASSVGSTGGMTDTQYF. CDR3 coding DNA: TGTGCCAGCAGCGTTGGGTCCACAGGGGGAATGACAGATACGCAGTATTTT.

This clonotype was recorded many times. The chain uses TRBV15 and TRBJ2-3, with 10 bases lining up with TRBD1. Germline V lookup: CDR1 LNHNV, CDR2 YYDKDF (reference sequence). With 2 bases clipped from V and 2 bases from J, the junction kept 4 bases outside the gene matches. The CDR3 is made up of 16 amino acids. The CDR3 region is CATSRTTGGLTDTQYF. The CDR3 coding sequence is TGTGCCACCAGCAGAACGACAGGGGGCCTCACAGATACGCAGTATTTT. Using reference TRBV15 and TRBJ2-3 for the parts outside the CDR3, the full variable domain is DAMVIQNPRYQVTQFGKPVTLSCSQTLNHNVMYWYQQKSSQAPKLLFHYYDKDFNNEADTPDNFQSRRPNTSFCFLDIRSPGLGDTAMYLCATSRTTGGLTDTQYFGPGTRLTVL.

This clonotype was detected ten times or more. J is TRBJ2-7 and V is TRBV27, with a weak D call TRBD2 (5 bases). From germline, CDR1 is MNHEY and CDR2 SMNVEV (reference sequence). With 1 base removed from V and 2 bases from J, the gap between germline ends came to 9 bases. The CDR3 covers 14 residues. CDR3 coding DNA: TGTGCCAGCAGTTTATTAGCGCCTCCCTACGAGCAGTACTTC. It codes for CASSLLAPPYEQYF.

This clonotype was observed a handful of times. This chain connects TRBV24-1 to TRBJ2-1, with TRBD2 matching 10 bases. Germline assignment: CDR1 KGHDR and CDR2 SFDVKD. V was pared by 7 bases and J by 8 bases, with 10 bases of the junction left unmatched. The CDR3 spans 15 residues. The CDR3 loop reads CATRGLSGRAYEQFF. CDR3 in DNA: TGTGCCACCAGAGGACTCAGCGGGAGGGCCTATGAGCAGTTCTTC.

This clonotype appeared many times. The genes are TRBV4-2 and TRBJ1-2; possibly TRBD1 for D (5 bases). Trimming cost V 3 bases and J 6 bases, with 14 bases left between them. Per germline, CDR1 LGHNA and CDR2 YNFKEQ. The length of the CDR3 is 14 residues. The CDR3 region is CASSQDKGTDGYTF. CDR3 nucleotide sequence: TGTGCCAGCAGCCAGGACAAGGGAACGGATGGCTACACCTTC.

In this sample, this clonotype turned up many times. The rearrangement links TRBV7-2 to TRBJ1-1; D is undetermined. Deletions cut 5 bases from V and 4 bases from J, with 17 bases between. This CDR3 region has 15 residues. Germline CDR1 reads SGHTA; CDR2 reads FQGNSA. CDR3 nucleotide sequence: TGTGCCAGCAGCCGCCTGGTAGGGATGGGCACTGAAGCTTTCTTT. Translated, it gives CASSRLVGMGTEAFF.